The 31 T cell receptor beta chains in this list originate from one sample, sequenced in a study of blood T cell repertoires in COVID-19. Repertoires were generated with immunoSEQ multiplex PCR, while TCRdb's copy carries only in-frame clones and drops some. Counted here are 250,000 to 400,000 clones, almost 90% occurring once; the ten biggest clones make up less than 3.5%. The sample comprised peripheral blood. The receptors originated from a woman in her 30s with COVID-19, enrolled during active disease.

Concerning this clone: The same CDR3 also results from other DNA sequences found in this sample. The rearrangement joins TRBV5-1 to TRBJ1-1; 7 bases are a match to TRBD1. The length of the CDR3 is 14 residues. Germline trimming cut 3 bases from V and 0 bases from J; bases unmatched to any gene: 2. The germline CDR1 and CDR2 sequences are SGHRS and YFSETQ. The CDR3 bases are TGCGCCAGCAGCTCGACAGGGATGAACACTGAAGCTTTCTTT. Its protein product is CASSSTGMNTEAFF.

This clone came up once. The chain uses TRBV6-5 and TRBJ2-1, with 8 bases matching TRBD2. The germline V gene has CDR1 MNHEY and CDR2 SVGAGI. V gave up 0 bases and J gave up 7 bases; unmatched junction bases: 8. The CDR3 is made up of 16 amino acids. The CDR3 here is CASSYSISGMQNEQFF. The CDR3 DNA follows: TGTGCCAGCAGTTACTCGATTAGCGGGATGCAAAATGAGCAGTTCTTC.

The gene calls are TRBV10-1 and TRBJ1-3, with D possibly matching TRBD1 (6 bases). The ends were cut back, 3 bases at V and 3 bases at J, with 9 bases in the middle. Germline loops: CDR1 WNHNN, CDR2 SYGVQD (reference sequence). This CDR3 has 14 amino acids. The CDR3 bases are TGCGCCAGCAGTGACGGGACACTTGGAAACACCATATATTTT. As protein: CASSDGTLGNTIYF.

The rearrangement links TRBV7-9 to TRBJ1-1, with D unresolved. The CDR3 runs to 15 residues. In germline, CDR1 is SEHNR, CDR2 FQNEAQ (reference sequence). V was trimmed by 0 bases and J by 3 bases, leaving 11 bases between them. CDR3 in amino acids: CASSLARNGDTEAFF. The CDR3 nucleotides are TGTGCCAGCAGCTTAGCACGGAACGGGGACACTGAAGCTTTCTTT.

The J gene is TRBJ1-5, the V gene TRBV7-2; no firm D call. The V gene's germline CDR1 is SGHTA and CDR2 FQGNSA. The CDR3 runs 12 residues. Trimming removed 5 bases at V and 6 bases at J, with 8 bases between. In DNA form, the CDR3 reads TGTGCCAGCAGCCAAAGTAGTCAGCCCCAGCATTTT. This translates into CASSQSSQPQHF.

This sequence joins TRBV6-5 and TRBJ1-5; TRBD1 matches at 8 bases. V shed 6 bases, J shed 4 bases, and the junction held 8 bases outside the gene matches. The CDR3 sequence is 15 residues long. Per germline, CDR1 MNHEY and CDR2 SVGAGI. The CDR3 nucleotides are TGTGCCAGCAGGAAAGGACAGGGCTTTAATCAGCCCCAGCATTTT. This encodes CASRKGQGFNQPQHF.

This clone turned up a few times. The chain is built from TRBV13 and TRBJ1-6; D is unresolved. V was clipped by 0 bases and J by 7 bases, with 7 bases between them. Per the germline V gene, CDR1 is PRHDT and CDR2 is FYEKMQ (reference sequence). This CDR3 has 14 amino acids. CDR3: CASSLGARNSPLHF. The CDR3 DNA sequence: TGTGCCAGCAGCTTAGGGGCCAGAAATTCACCCCTCCACTTT.

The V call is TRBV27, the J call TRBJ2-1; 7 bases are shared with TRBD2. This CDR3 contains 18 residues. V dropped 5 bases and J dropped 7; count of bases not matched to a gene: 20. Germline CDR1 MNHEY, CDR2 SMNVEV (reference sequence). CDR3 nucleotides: TGTGCCAGCAGTCAGAGCCTTCGGAGGCGGGAGTTAGTAAATGAGCAGTTCTTC. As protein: CASSQSLRRRELVNEQFF.

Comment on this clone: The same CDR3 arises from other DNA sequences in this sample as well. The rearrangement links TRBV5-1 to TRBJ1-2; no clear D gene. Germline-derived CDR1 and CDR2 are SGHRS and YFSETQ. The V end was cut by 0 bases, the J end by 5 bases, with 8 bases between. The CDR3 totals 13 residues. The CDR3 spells CASSLGQDYGYTF. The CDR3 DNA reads TGCGCCAGCAGCTTGGGGCAGGATTATGGCTACACCTTC.

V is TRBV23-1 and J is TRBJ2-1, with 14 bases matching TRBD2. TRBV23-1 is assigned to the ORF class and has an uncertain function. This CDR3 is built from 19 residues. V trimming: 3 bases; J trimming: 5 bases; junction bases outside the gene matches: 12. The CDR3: CASSQTSGRAGTGHNEQFF. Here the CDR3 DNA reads TGCGCCAGCAGTCAGACTAGCGGGAGGGCCGGCACGGGCCACAATGAGCAGTTCTTC.

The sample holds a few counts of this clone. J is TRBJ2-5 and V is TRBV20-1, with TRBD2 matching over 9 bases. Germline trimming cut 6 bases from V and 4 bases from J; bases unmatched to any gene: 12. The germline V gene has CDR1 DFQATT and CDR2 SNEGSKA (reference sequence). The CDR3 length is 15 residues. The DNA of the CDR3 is TGCAGTGCCAGTCAGCTAGCGGGACTAGCAGAGACCCAGTACTTC. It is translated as CSASQLAGLAETQYF.

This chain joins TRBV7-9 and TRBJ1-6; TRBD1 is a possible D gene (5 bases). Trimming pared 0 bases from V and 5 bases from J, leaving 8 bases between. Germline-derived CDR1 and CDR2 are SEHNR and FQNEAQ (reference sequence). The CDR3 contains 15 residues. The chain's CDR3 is CASSLAGRDNSPLHF. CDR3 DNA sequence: TGTGCCAGCAGCTTAGCGGGCAGGGATAATTCACCCCTCCACTTT.

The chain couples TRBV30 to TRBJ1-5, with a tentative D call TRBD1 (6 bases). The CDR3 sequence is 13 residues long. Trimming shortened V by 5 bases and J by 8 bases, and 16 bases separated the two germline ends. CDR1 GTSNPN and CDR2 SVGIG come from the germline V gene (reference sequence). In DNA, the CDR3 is TGTGCCTGGGGGATAACAGGGATGGAGCCCCAGCATTTT. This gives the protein CAWGITGMEPQHF.

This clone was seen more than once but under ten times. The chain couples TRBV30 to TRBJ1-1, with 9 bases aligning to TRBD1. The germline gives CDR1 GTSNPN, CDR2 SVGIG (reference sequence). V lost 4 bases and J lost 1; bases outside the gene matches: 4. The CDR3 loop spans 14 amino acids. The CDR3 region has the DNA TGTGCCTGGACCCGGGGACAGGGGAACACTGAAGCTTTCTTT. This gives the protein CAWTRGQGNTEAFF. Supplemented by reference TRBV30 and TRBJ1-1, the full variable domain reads SQTIHQWPATLVQPVGSPLSLECTVEGTSNPNLYWYRQAAGRGLQLLFYSVGIGQISSEVPQNLSASRPQDRQFILSSKKLLLSDSGFYLCAWTRGQGNTEAFFGQGTRLTVV.

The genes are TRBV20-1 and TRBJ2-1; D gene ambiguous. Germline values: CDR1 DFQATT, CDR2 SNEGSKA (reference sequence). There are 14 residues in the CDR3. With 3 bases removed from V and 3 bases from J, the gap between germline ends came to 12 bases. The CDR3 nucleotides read TGCAGTGCTAGTGGAGTAGCAGACTACAATGAGCAGTTCTTC. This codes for CSASGVADYNEQFF.

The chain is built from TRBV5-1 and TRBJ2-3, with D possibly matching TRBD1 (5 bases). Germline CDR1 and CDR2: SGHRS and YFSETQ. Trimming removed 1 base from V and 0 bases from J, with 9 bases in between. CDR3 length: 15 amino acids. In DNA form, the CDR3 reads TGCGCCAGCAGCTTGCCAGGGAAAAGCACAGATACGCAGTATTTT. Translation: CASSLPGKSTDTQYF.

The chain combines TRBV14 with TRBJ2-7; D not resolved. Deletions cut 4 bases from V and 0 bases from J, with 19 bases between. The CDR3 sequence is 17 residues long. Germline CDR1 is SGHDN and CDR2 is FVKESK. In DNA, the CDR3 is TGTGCCAGCAGCCGAAGTGGTTCGGCGGTTTACTCCTACGAGCAGTACTTC. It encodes CASSRSGSAVYSYEQYF.

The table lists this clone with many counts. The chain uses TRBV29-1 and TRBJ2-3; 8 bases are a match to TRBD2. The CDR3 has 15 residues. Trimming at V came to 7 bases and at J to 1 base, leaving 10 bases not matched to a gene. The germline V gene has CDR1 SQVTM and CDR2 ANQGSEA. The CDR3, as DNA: TGCAGCGCCGGGGGGGGCTTTGGCCGCACAGATACGCAGTATTTT. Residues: CSAGGGFGRTDTQYF.

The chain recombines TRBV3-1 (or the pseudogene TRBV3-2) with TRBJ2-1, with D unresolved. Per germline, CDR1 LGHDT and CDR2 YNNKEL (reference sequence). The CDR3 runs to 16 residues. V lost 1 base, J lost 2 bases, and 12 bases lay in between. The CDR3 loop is CASSQVTRGTYNEQFF. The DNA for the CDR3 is TGTGCCAGCAGCCAAGTCACTCGCGGTACCTACAATGAGCAGTTCTTC.

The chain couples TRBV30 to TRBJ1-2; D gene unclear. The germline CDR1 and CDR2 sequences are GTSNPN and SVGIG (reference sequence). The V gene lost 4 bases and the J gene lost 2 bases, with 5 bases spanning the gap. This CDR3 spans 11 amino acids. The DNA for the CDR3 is TGTGCCTGGACCGCGAACTATGGCTACACCTTC. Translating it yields CAWTANYGYTF.

The CDR3 sequence: CASLRRDRDNYGYTF. For the CDR3, the DNA is TGTGCCAGCCTTCGCCGGGACAGGGATAACTATGGCTACACCTTC. The rearrangement joins TRBV2 to TRBJ1-2; 9 positions agree with TRBD1. Germline CDR1 SNHLY, CDR2 FYNNEI. Trimming cost V 8 bases and J 1 base; bases outside gene matches: 8. CDR3 length equals 15 residues.

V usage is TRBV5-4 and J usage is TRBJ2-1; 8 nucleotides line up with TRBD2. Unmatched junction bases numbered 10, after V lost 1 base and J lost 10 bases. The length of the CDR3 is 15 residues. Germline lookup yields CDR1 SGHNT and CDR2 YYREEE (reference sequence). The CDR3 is CASSLSSGSAREQFF. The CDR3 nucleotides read TGTGCCAGCAGCTTGTCTAGCGGGTCAGCGCGGGAGCAGTTCTTC.

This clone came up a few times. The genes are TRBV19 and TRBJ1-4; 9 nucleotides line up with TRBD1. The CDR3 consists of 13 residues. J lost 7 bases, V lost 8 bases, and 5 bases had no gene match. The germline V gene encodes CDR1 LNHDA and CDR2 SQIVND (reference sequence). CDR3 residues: CASSDRGGEKLFF. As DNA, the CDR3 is TGTGCCAGTTCCGACAGGGGGGGTGAAAAACTGTTTTTT. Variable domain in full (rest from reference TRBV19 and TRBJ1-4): DGGITQSPKYLFRKEGQNVTLSCEQNLNHDAMYWYRQDPGQGLRLIYYSQIVNDFQKGDIAEGYSVSREKKESFPLTVTSAQKNPTAFYLCASSDRGGEKLFFGSGTQLSVL.

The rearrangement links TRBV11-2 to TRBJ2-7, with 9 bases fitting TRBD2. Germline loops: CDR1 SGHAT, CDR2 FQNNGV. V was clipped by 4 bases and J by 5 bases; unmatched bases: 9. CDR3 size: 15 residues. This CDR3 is CASSWDFQREDEQYF. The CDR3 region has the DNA TGTGCCAGCAGCTGGGACTTCCAGCGGGAGGACGAGCAGTACTTC.

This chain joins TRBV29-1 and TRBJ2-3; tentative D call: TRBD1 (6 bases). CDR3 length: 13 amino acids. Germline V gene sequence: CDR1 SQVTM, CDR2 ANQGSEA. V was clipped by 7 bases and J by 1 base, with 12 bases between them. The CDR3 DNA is TGCAGCGGTAACAGGGTTGGCACAGATACGCAGTATTTT. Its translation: CSGNRVGTDTQYF.

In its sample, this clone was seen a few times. The CDR3 here is CASSLDSLSNQPQHF. The CDR3 bases are TGCGCCAGCAGCTTGGACAGCTTGTCTAATCAGCCCCAGCATTTT. This sequence joins TRBV5-1 and TRBJ1-5; no reliable D call. The CDR3 has 15 amino acids. Trimming shortened V by 0 bases and J by 4 bases, and 11 bases separated the two germline ends. Germline-derived CDR1 and CDR2 are SGHRS and YFSETQ.

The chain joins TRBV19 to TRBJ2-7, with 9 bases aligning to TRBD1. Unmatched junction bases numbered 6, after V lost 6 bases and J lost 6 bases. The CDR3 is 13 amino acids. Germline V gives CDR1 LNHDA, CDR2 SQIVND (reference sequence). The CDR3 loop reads CASRTGQGSEQYF. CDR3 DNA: TGTGCCAGTAGAACGGGACAGGGAAGCGAGCAGTACTTC.

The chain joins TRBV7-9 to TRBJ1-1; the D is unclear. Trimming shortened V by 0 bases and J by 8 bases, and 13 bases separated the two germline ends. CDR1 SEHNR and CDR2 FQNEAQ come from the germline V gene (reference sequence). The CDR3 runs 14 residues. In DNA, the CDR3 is TGTGCCAGCAGCTTAGCTCTGGAGCGGGTGGAAGCTTTCTTT. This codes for CASSLALERVEAFF.

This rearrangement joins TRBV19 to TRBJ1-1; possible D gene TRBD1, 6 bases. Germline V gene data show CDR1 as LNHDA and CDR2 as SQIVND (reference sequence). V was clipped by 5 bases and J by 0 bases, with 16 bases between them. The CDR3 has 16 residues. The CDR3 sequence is CASSDLDRFMNTEAFF. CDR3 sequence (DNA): TGTGCCAGTAGTGACCTGGACAGATTCATGAACACTGAAGCTTTCTTT.

CDR3 bases: TGTGCCAGCAGCCCCGGCTGGCGGGGGAATGAGCAGTTCTTC. This sequence encodes CASSPGWRGNEQFF. The gene calls are TRBV14 and TRBJ2-1; 7 nucleotides agree with TRBD2. This CDR3 has 14 amino acids. Germline lookup yields CDR1 SGHDN and CDR2 FVKESK. J was trimmed by 7 bases and V by 4 bases; bases with no gene match: 7.

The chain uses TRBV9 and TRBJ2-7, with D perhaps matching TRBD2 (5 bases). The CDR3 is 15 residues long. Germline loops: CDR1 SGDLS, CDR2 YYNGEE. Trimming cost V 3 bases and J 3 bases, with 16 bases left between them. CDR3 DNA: TGTGCCAGCAGCGAGGGTCGGAGAGGGCTCTACGAGCAGTACTTC. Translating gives CASSEGRRGLYEQYF.